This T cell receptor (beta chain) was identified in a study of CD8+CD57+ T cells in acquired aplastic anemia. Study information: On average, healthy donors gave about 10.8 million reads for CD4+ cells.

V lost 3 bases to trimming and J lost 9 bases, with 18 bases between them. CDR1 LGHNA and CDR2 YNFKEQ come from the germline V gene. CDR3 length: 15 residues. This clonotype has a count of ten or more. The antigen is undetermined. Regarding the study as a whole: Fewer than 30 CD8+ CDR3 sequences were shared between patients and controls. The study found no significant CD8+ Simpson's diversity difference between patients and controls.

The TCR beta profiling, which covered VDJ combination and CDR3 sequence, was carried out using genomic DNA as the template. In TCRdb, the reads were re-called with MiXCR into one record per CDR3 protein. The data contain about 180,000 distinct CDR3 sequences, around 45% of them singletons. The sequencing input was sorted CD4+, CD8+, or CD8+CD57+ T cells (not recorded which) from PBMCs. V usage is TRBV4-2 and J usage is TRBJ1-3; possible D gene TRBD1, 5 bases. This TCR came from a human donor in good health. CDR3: CASSQDPGTATTIYF. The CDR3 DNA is TGTGCCAGCAGCCAGGATCCCGGGACTGCGACCACCATATATTTT.